The sequence of this T cell receptor (beta chain) was determined in a study of CD8 T cells in ankylosing spondylitis. Study-wide results and caveats: There was a TCR beta motif, made of several highly homologous variants, that appeared characteristic of ankylosing spondylitis blood.

To note about this clonotype: Its target is not known.

Quantitative 5'-RACE with molecular barcodes was used to make the TCR beta libraries. TCRdb recomputed calls from the 5' RACE reads with MiXCR, one row per CDR3 protein. The repertoire holds under 150,000 distinct CDR3 sequences, with around 15% as singletons. Trimming took off 3 bases at V and 0 bases at J, with 15 bases between the two ends. This CDR3 spans 15 amino acids. The germline gives CDR1 DFQATT, CDR2 SNEGSKA (reference sequence). This clonotype originated in a female donor with ankylosing spondylitis or in good health (not recorded which). Sequencing input: blood, either unsorted or a sorted T cell fraction (not recorded which). This rearrangement joins TRBV20-1 to TRBJ2-7; D may match TRBD1 or TRBD2 (5 bases each). The CDR3 is CSARKMGDSSYEQYF. CDR3 nucleotides: TGCAGTGCTAGGAAAATGGGGGATTCCTCCTACGAGCAGTACTTC.